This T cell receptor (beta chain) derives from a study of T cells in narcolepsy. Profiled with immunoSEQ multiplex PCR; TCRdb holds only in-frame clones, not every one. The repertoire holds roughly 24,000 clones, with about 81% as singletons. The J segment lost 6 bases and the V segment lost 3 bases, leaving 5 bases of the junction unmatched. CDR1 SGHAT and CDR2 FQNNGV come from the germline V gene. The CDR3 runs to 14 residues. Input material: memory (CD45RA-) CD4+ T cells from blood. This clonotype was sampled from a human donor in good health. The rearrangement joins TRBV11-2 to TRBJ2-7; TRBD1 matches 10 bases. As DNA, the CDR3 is TGTGCCAGCAGCTTTAAGACAGGGGGCGGCGAGCAGTACTTC. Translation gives CASSFKTGGGEQYF.